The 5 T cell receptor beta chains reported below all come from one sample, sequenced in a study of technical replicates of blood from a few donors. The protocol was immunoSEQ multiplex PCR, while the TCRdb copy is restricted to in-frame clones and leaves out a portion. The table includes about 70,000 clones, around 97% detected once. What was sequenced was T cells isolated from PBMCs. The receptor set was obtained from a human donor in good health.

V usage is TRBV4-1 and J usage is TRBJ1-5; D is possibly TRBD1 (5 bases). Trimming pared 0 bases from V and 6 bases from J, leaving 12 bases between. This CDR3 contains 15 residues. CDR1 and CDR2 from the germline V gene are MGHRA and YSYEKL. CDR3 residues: CASSQDGGGVQPQHF. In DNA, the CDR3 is TGCGCCAGCAGCCAAGATGGGGGAGGGGTTCAGCCCCAGCATTTT.

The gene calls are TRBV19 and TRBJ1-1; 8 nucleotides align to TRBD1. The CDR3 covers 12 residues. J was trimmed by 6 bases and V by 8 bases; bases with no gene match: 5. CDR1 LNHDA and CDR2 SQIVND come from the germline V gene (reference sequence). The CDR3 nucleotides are TGTGCCAGTTTCAGGGGGCTCGCTGAAGCTTTCTTT. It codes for CASFRGLAEAFF.

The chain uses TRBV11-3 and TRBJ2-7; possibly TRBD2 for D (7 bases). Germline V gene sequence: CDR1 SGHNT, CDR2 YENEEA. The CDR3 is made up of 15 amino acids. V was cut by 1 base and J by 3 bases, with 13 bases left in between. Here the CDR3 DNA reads TGTGCCAGCAGCTTAGGTCGCGGGGGCTACTACGAGCAGTACTTC. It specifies CASSLGRGGYYEQYF.

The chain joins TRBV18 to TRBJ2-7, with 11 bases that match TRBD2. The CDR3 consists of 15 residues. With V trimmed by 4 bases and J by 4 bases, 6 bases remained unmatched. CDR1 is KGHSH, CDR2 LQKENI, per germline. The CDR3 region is CASSRSLAGGYEQYF. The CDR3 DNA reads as TGTGCCAGCTCACGGTCCCTAGCGGGGGGATACGAGCAGTACTTC.

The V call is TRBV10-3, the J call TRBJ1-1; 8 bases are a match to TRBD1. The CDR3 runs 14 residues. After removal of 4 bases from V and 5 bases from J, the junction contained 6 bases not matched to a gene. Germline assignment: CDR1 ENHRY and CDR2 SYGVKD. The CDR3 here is CAISVKQGETEAFF. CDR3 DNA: TGTGCCATCAGTGTAAAACAGGGGGAAACTGAAGCTTTCTTT.